The clone carrying this TCR beta chain was seen a handful of times. Antigen unknown. The data are from a study of T cell repertoires in cytomegalovirus infection. The overall study: Shared public TCR beta signatures pointed to both CMV infection and a matching HLA type. General study results and limits: HLA-C-restricted, CMV-specific TCR beta clonotypes were dominant ex vivo.

The CDR3 extends over 14 amino acids. V dropped 3 bases and J dropped 3; count of bases not matched to a gene: 4. Germline lookup yields CDR1 LNHDA and CDR2 SQIVND (reference sequence). Via MiXCR, TCRdb re-called the reads, giving one row per CDR3 protein. Of approximately 89,000 distinct CDR3 sequences listed, under 30% are singletons. This receptor was identified in a human donor in good health (CMV status not recorded). Some clones in this sample may be carry-over from other donors' samples. The sample consisted of CD8+ T cells from cultured PBMCs, taken from culture after CMV antigen stimulation. The V call is TRBV19, the J call TRBJ2-7; TRBD1 matches 8 bases. For the CDR3, the DNA is TGTGCCAGTAGTATCGGACAGGGAATCTACGAGCAGTACTTC. It codes for CASSIGQGIYEQYF.